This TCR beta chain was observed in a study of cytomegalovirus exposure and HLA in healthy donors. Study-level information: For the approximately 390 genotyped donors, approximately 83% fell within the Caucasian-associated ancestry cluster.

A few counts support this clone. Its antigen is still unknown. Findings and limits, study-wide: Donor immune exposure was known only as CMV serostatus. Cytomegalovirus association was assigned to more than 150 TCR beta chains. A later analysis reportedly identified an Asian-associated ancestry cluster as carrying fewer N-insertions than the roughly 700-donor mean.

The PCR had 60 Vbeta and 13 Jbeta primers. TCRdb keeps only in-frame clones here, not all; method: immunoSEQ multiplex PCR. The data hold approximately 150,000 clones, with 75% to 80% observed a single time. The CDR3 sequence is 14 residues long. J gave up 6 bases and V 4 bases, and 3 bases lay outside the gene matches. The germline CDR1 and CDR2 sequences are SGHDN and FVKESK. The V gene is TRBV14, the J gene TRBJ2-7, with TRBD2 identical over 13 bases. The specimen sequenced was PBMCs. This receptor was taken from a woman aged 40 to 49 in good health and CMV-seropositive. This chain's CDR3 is CASSPLAGGREQYF. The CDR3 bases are TGTGCCAGCAGCCCACTAGCGGGAGGGCGCGAGCAGTACTTC.